The 25 T cell receptor beta chains given below trace back to one sample, sequenced in a study of blood T cell repertoires in COVID-19. The assay was immunoSEQ multiplex PCR, and TCRdb's table has in-frame clones only and misses some. The sample yields over 250,000 clones, approximately 84% seen once. Sequencing was carried out using peripheral blood. Receptors were obtained from a human donor with COVID-19, enrolled during active disease. The donor label of this sample is uncertain.

The genes are TRBV19 and TRBJ2-3, with 10 positions matching TRBD2. The CDR3 has 16 amino acids. CDR1 and CDR2 from the germline V gene are LNHDA and SQIVND (reference sequence). Losses at the gene ends were 5 bases for V and 1 base for J; bases not matched to a gene: 6. CDR3 amino acids: CASSPRTSGGTDTQYF. The CDR3 bases are TGTGCCAGTAGTCCAAGGACTAGCGGCGGCACAGATACGCAGTATTTT.

The V gene is TRBV28, the J gene TRBJ1-2, with 12 bases that match TRBD1. After removal of 6 bases from V and 7 bases from J, the junction contained 6 bases not matched to a gene. CDR3 size: 14 residues. Looked up from germline, CDR1 is MDHEN and CDR2 is SYDVKM. CDR3 in amino acids: CASRGTGGISGYTF. The CDR3 DNA is TGTGCCAGCAGGGGGACAGGGGGCATATCTGGCTACACCTTC.

The genes are TRBV7-9 and TRBJ1-1, with TRBD1 identical over 9 bases. Losses at the gene ends were 0 bases for V and 6 bases for J; bases not matched to a gene: 5. Looked up from germline, CDR1 is SEHNR and CDR2 is FQNEAQ (reference sequence). This CDR3 is 15 amino acids long. The CDR3 region is CASSLATGGGAEAFF. The CDR3 DNA sequence: TGTGCCAGCAGCTTAGCAACAGGGGGCGGTGCTGAAGCTTTCTTT.

This clone was observed a few times. The rearrangement links TRBV5-1 to TRBJ2-1; D is ambiguous. CDR1 and CDR2 (germline): SGHRS, YFSETQ. The CDR3 contains 15 residues. V shed 0 bases and J shed 0 bases, with 7 bases lying between them. The CDR3 region is CASSLDAISYNEQFF. The CDR3 bases are TGCGCCAGCAGCTTGGACGCGATCTCCTACAATGAGCAGTTCTTC. Full variable domain (missing parts from reference TRBV5-1 and TRBJ2-1): KAGVTQTPRYLIKTRGQQVTLSCSPISGHRSVSWYQQTPGQGLQFLFEYFSETQRNKGNFPGRFSGRQFSNSRSEMNVSTLELGDSALYLCASSLDAISYNEQFFGPGTRLTVL.

The rearrangement links TRBV6-2 or TRBV6-3 to TRBJ2-7; the match to TRBD2 covers 15 bases. V was clipped by 5 bases and J by 4 bases; unmatched bases: 12. From germline, CDR1 is MNHEY and CDR2 SVGEGT. The CDR3 is 18 amino acids. The CDR3 DNA sequence: TGTGCCAGCAGTCGGACTAGCGGGAGGGCCGACACTATATACGAGCAGTACTTC. It is translated as CASSRTSGRADTIYEQYF.

This clone was seen only once. The CDR3 DNA is TGTGCCAGCAATTACGGACCGGGACAGCGATCTAATGAGCAGTTCTTC. It is translated as CASNYGPGQRSNEQFF. V and J are TRBV5-4 and TRBJ2-1, with 7 bases matching TRBD1. With V trimmed by 6 bases and J by 7 bases, 16 bases remained unmatched. The germline CDR1 and CDR2 sequences are SGHNT and YYREEE (reference sequence). The CDR3 length is 16 residues.

This chain joins TRBV11-2 and TRBJ2-7; TRBD2 might be the D (5 bases). Trimming removed 5 bases at V and 5 bases at J, with 19 bases between. Germline values: CDR1 SGHAT, CDR2 FQNNGV. The CDR3 is made up of 15 amino acids. Here the CDR3 reads CASSPSSGAFNEQYF. CDR3 bases: TGTGCCAGCAGCCCCTCGAGCGGAGCTTTTAACGAGCAGTACTTC.

This clone has a handful of counts. The chain carries TRBV3-1 (or the pseudogene TRBV3-2) and TRBJ1-5; D uncertain. Germline V CDR1 and CDR2: LGHDT, YNNKEL (reference sequence). This CDR3 comprises 13 residues. The ends were cut back, 0 bases at V and 6 bases at J, with 6 bases in the middle. The DNA of the CDR3 is TGTGCCAGCAGCCAAGATAACAGTCAGCCCCAGCATTTT. It codes for CASSQDNSQPQHF.

The chain links TRBV21-1 to TRBJ2-1; the listed D gene, TRBD1, was not tested against the DNA. TRBV21-1 is described as a pseudogene. This CDR3 is built from 14 residues. CDR3 loop: CASSLGVSYNEQFF. The CDR3 coding sequence is TGTGCCAGCTCCTTAGGGGTTTCCTACAATGAGCAGTTCTTC.

The chain couples TRBV18 to TRBJ2-2; TRBD1 matches 8 bases. With 8 bases clipped from V and 1 base from J, the junction kept 3 bases outside the gene matches. The CDR3 contains 14 residues. CDR1 and CDR2 from the germline V gene are KGHSH and LQKENI. In nucleotides, the CDR3 is TGTGCCAGCCCAGGGACAGGGAACACCGGGGAGCTGTTTTTT. As protein: CASPGTGNTGELFF.

Only one count was recorded for this clone. V and J are TRBV30 and TRBJ2-1; 8 bases match TRBD2. Germline CDR1 and CDR2: GTSNPN and SVGIG (reference sequence). The CDR3 totals 16 residues. J gave up 0 bases and V 2 bases, and 6 bases lay outside the gene matches. The DNA of the CDR3 is TGTGCCTGGAGTCGCTTCAGCGGGAGCTCCTACAATGAGCAGTTCTTC. This encodes CAWSRFSGSSYNEQFF.

V gene TRBV7-3 combines with J gene TRBJ2-6; TRBD1 matches 11 bases. The length of the CDR3 is 18 residues. Trimming took 5 bases from V and 1 from J; bases not matched to a gene: 7. Germline V gives CDR1 SGHTA, CDR2 FQGTGA. The CDR3 reads CASSLGQGASSGANVLTF. The CDR3 DNA is TGTGCCAGCAGCCTAGGACAGGGGGCCTCGTCTGGGGCCAACGTCCTGACTTTC.

The chain recombines TRBV28 with TRBJ1-2; 7 bases map to TRBD1. The CDR3 runs to 15 residues. Germline CDR1 MDHEN, CDR2 SYDVKM. With 6 bases clipped from V and 1 base from J, the junction kept 8 bases outside the gene matches. Here the CDR3 DNA reads TGTGCCAGCAGCTCTCGGACAGGATTTAACTATGGCTACACCTTC. It yields the protein CASSSRTGFNYGYTF.

The J gene is TRBJ1-2, the V gene TRBV7-6; D is possibly TRBD1 (6 bases). The germline V gene encodes CDR1 SGHVS and CDR2 FNYEAQ. Trimming took off 1 base at V and 4 bases at J, with 13 bases between the two ends. The CDR3 length is 15 residues. The CDR3, as DNA: TGTGCCAGCAGCTTAGGGGGGCGGAGCCTCTATGGCTACACCTTC. It is translated as CASSLGGRSLYGYTF.

The chain uses TRBV6-5 and TRBJ1-2; TRBD1 matches 7 bases. The CDR3 has 13 residues. Germline V CDR1 and CDR2: MNHEY, SVGAGI. V lost 4 bases, J lost 8 bases, and 7 bases stayed unmatched. The CDR3 nucleotides are TGTGCCAGCAGTTTTGACAGGGAGGACGGCTACACCTTC. It specifies CASSFDREDGYTF.

Note on this clone: Other DNA sequences in this specimen translate into the identical CDR3. V gene TRBV3-1 (or the pseudogene TRBV3-2) combines with J gene TRBJ1-1; D unresolved. CDR1 is LGHDT, CDR2 YNNKEL, per germline (reference sequence). CDR3 length equals 13 residues. Trimming took 3 bases from V and 1 from J, leaving 6 bases between them. The CDR3 DNA is TGTGCCAGCAGCCAGGGGAGGAACACTGAAGCTTTCTTT. Protein: CASSQGRNTEAFF.

V and J are TRBV6-5 and TRBJ1-1; perhaps TRBD1 as D (6 bases). Trimming removed 2 bases from V and 2 bases from J, with 9 bases in between. Germline CDR1 is MNHEY and CDR2 is SVGAGI. The CDR3 loop spans 14 amino acids. This chain's CDR3 is CASSYGTPNTEAFF. For the CDR3, the DNA is TGTGCCAGCAGTTACGGGACACCCAACACTGAAGCTTTCTTT.

This chain links TRBV12-3 or TRBV12-4 with TRBJ2-6; D is unclear. The CDR3 runs to 12 residues. The V gene lost 3 bases and the J gene lost 7 bases, with 4 bases spanning the gap. Here the CDR3 reads CASSFGANVLTF. CDR3 DNA: TGTGCCAGCAGTTTTGGCGCCAACGTCCTGACTTTC.

The gene calls are TRBV7-9 and TRBJ1-5; 8 bases agree with TRBD1. CDR1 and CDR2 from the germline V gene are SEHNR and FQNEAQ (reference sequence). The CDR3 totals 17 residues. The V and J ends lost 0 bases and 6 bases, in that order; junction bases with no gene match: 10. CDR3 sequence: CASSLARMTGEGQPQHF. The CDR3 bases are TGTGCCAGCAGCTTAGCCCGGATGACAGGGGAGGGTCAGCCCCAGCATTTT.

The chain carries TRBV28 and TRBJ2-7, with D possibly TRBD2 on 6 matching bases. CDR3 length: 15 amino acids. Trimming removed 2 bases from V and 3 bases from J, with 14 bases in between. In germline, CDR1 is MDHEN, CDR2 SYDVKM. The DNA for the CDR3 is TGTGCCAGCAGTTTACCGGGACTGGGAAGCTACGAGCAGTACTTC. Translation gives CASSLPGLGSYEQYF.

At least ten counts were recorded for this clone. This rearrangement joins TRBV4-1 to TRBJ2-7; 8 positions match TRBD2. After removal of 1 base from V and 1 base from J, the junction contained 12 bases not matched to a gene. The CDR3 spans 18 residues. CDR1 and CDR2 from the germline V gene are MGHRA and YSYEKL. The CDR3 region has the DNA TGCGCCAGCAGCCAAGTTGGACTAGCCCGCCTCCGTTCCTACGAGCAGTACTTC. This encodes CASSQVGLARLRSYEQYF.

The chain is built from TRBV14 and TRBJ1-2, with 7 bases matching TRBD1. The CDR3 contains 13 residues. Germline assignment: CDR1 SGHDN and CDR2 FVKESK. The J segment lost 7 bases and the V segment lost 3 bases, leaving 5 bases of the junction unmatched. CDR3 in amino acids: CASSQNPGGGYTF. For the CDR3, the DNA is TGTGCCAGCAGCCAGAACCCAGGGGGTGGCTACACCTTC.

The chain joins TRBV19 to TRBJ1-5, with a tentative D call TRBD1 (5 bases). From germline, CDR1 is LNHDA and CDR2 SQIVND (reference sequence). Trimming took 7 bases from V and 1 from J, leaving 14 bases between them. The CDR3 covers 15 residues. This CDR3 is CASIFDSASNQPQHF. As DNA, the CDR3 is TGTGCCAGTATATTTGACAGCGCAAGCAATCAGCCCCAGCATTTT.

The genes are TRBV9 and TRBJ1-1; perhaps TRBD1 as D (5 bases). Trimming took 3 bases from V and 5 from J, leaving 14 bases between them. CDR3 size: 14 residues. Germline CDR1 SGDLS, CDR2 YYNGEE. CDR3 amino acids: CASSGRGFGTEAFF. The CDR3 region has the DNA TGTGCCAGCAGCGGGAGGGGTTTCGGTACTGAAGCTTTCTTT.

V gene TRBV6-6 combines with J gene TRBJ1-1; tentatively, D is TRBD1 (6 bases). V was trimmed by 5 bases and J by 5 bases, leaving 18 bases between them. CDR1 is MNHNY and CDR2 is SVGAGI in the germline V gene (reference sequence). This CDR3 spans 15 amino acids. The CDR3 reads CASSLWDRGSTEAFF. CDR3 bases: TGTGCCAGCAGTCTCTGGGATAGGGGGTCAACTGAAGCTTTCTTT.